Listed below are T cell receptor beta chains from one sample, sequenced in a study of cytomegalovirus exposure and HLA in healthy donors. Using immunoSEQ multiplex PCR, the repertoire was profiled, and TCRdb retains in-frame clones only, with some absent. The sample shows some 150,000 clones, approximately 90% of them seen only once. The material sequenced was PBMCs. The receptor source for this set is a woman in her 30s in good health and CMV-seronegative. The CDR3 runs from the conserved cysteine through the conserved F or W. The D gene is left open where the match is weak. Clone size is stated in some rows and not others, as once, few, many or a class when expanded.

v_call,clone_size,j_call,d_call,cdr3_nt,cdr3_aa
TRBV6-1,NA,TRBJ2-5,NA,TGTGCCAGCAGTGAAGTGGCAAGTCCCGGAGGGGTAGAGACCCAGTACTTC,CASSEVASPGGVETQYF
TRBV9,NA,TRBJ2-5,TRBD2,TGTGCCAGCAGCGAGGGGCGGGGAGGAGCGGGGGGCGGGAAGACCCAGTACTTC,CASSEGRGGAGGGKTQYF
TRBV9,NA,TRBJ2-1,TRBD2,TGTGCCAGCAGCCCGAGAAGGCGGGAGACGAATGAGCAGTTCTTC,CASSPRRRETNEQFF
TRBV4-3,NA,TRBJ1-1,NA,TGCGCCAGCAGCCAAATAGGGGCGCGTACTGAAGCTTTCTTT,CASSQIGARTEAFF
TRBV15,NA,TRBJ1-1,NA,TGTGCCACCAGCAGAGATAGGGGAGGAACTGAAGCTTTCTTT,CATSRDRGGTEAFF
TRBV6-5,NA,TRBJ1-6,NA,TGTGCCAGCACCCTACCTGGGGCTAATTCACCCCTCCACTTT,CASTLPGANSPLHF
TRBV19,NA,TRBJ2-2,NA,TGTGCCAGTAGTAGAGGGGGTGGGAACACCGGGGAGCTGTTTTTT,CASSRGGGNTGELFF
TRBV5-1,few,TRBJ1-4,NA,TGCGCCAGCAGCTTCCGGGGTTTAAATGAAAAACTGTTTTTT,CASSFRGLNEKLFF
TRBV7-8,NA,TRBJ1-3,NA,TGTGCCAGCAGCTTATCGTCGGGGATTGGGAACACCATATATTTT,CASSLSSGIGNTIYF
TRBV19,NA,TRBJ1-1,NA,TGTGCCAGTAGTGTCGGACACCTGAACACTGAAGCTTTCTTT,CASSVGHLNTEAFF
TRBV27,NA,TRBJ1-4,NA,TGTGCCAGCAGTTTATCGTGGAGCTTCGGGAAGGAAAAACTGTTTTTT,CASSLSWSFGKEKLFF
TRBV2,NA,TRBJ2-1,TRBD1,TGTGCCAGCAGTGAGGACAGGGGACTCCATGAGCAGTTCTTC,CASSEDRGLHEQFF
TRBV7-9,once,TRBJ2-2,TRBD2,TGTGCCAGCAGCCGTACTAGCGGAATAGACACCGGGGAGCTGTTTTTT,CASSRTSGIDTGELFF
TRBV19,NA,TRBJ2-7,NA,TGTGCCAGTAGTATATTTACGGGGGAAACCTACGAGCAGTACTTC,CASSIFTGETYEQYF
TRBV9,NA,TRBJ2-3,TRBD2,TGTGCCAGCAGCGTAGGCGGGACTAGCTTGGATACGCAGTATTTT,CASSVGGTSLDTQYF
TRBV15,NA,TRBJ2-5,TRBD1,TGTGCCACCAGCAGATCAGGGGGCCCCTGGGAAGAGACCCAGTACTTC,CATSRSGGPWEETQYF
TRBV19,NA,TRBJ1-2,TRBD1,TGTGCCAGTTGCCCGGGACAGTGTTATGGCTACACCTTC,CASCPGQCYGYTF
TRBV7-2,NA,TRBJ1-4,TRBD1,TGTGCCAGCAGATGGGACAGGGGGCGTGCAACTAATGAAAAACTGTTTTTT,CASRWDRGRATNEKLFF
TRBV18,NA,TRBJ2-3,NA,TGTGCCAGCTCACTTAGGATCTTACAGGGATCTCGTACAGATACGCAGTATTTT,CASSLRILQGSRTDTQYF
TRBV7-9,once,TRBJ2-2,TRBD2,TGTGCCAGCAGCGACGGGACCCGGGGGGCCGGGGAGCTGTTTTTT,CASSDGTRGAGELFF
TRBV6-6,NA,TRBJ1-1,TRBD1,TGTGCCAGCAGTGGCGGACAGGGGCCCGCCCGAACTGAAGCTTTCTTT,CASSGGQGPARTEAFF
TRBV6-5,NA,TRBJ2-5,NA,TGTGCCAGCAGTTACCGCTTTGGGGCGAAAGAGACCCAGTACTTC,CASSYRFGAKETQYF
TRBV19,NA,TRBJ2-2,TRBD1,TGTGCCAGTAGTCTCGGACAGGGCCCGAACACCGGGGAGCTGTTTTTT,CASSLGQGPNTGELFF
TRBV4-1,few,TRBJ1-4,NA,TGCGCCAGCAGGGAGGGTGAAAAACTGTTTTTT,CASREGEKLFF
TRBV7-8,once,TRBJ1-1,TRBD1,TGTGCCAGCAGCTCACTTCACGATCCGGCGTCAGGGGGGATAAACACTGAAGCTTTCTTT,CASSSLHDPASGGINTEAFF
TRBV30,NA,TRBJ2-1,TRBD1,TGTGCCTGGAGTGTAGGACAGGGGTACAATGAGCAGTTCTTC,CAWSVGQGYNEQFF
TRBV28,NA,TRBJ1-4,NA,TGTGCCAGCAGTCCGCCCGGACAGATAAGTAATGAAAAACTGTTTTTT,CASSPPGQISNEKLFF